This T cell receptor (beta chain) originates from a study of sequential checkpoint blockade in melanoma. At the level of the study: Randomization was 1:1 between first-line nivolumab→ipilimumab and ipilimumab→nivolumab.

Treatment reported: randomized to nivolumab then ipilimumab (arm A) or the reverse (arm B). Patients had received no earlier DNA-damaging chemotherapy. PBMC sorting kept live CD3+CD8+ cells without CD19 or CD56. The V gene end was trimmed by 5 bases and the J gene end by 7 bases; junction bases not matched to a gene: 14. This CDR3 has 16 residues. Germline CDR1 and CDR2: SGHTA and FQGNSA. The table came from immunoSEQ multiplex PCR; TCRdb's copy has only in-frame clones and leaves some out. The repertoire holds under 20,000 clones, with around 88% as singletons. The V gene is TRBV7-2, the J gene TRBJ1-2; 9 nucleotides match TRBD1. The receptor comes from a human donor with melanoma. The source material was CD8+ T cells sorted from blood (inferred from file names), sampled from a patient given nivolumab and ipilimumab in sequence. The CDR3 region has the DNA TGTGCCAGCAGCCAGGATTGGAACAGGGGGCTAGGTGGCTACACCTTC. Translated, it gives CASSQDWNRGLGGYTF.